These 13 T cell receptor beta chains share one sample of origin, sequenced in a study of blood T cell repertoires in COVID-19. The repertoire was sequenced with immunoSEQ multiplex PCR; TCRdb's copy has only in-frame clones and lacks some. The data show around 210,000 clones, approximately 85% seen once. Sequencing was performed on peripheral blood. Receptor source: a man aged 45-65 years with COVID-19, enrolled during active disease.

The chain recombines TRBV19 with TRBJ2-3; D is undetermined. Germline CDR1 reads LNHDA; CDR2 reads SQIVND (reference sequence). The CDR3 runs 14 residues. V was trimmed by 3 bases and J by 4 bases, leaving 11 bases between them. The CDR3 DNA sequence: TGTGCCAGTAGTATCGATCGGAGCTCAGATACGCAGTATTTT. This codes for CASSIDRSSDTQYF.

This clone was counted a single time. This sequence joins TRBV5-4 and TRBJ1-6; 8 nucleotides align to TRBD1. The CDR3 spans 17 residues. Looked up from germline, CDR1 is SGHNT and CDR2 is YYREEE (reference sequence). V was pared by 0 bases and J by 0 bases, with 2 bases of the junction left unmatched. Here the CDR3 DNA reads TGTGCCAGCAGCTTGGGGACAGGGAGCTCCTATAATTCACCCCTCCACTTT. The encoded protein is CASSLGTGSSYNSPLHF.

V gene TRBV5-4 combines with J gene TRBJ1-2, with TRBD1 as a possible D gene (6 bases). From germline, CDR1 is SGHNT and CDR2 YYREEE (reference sequence). The V and J ends lost 4 bases and 5 bases respectively, with 18 bases between them. This CDR3 comprises 15 residues. This CDR3 reads CASSQDSATLYGYTF. In DNA form, the CDR3 reads TGTGCCAGCAGCCAGGACAGCGCTACCTTGTATGGCTACACCTTC.

The chain combines TRBV4-2 with TRBJ2-5; 8 nucleotides agree with TRBD2. The germline gives CDR1 LGHNA, CDR2 YNFKEQ. This CDR3 is built from 15 residues. V was pared by 4 bases and J by 5 bases, with 9 bases of the junction left unmatched. Here the CDR3 DNA reads TGTGCCAGCAGCCCCCGGACTAGCCCGTCCGAGACCCAGTACTTC. This translates into CASSPRTSPSETQYF.

This sequence joins TRBV5-1 and TRBJ1-2, with D possibly matching TRBD1 (5 bases). This CDR3 is built from 13 residues. V was shortened by 2 bases and J by 6 bases, with 11 bases between the two germline ends. Germline V gene lookup returns CDR1 SGHRS and CDR2 YFSETQ. This CDR3 is CASSFGGGDGYTF. DNA of the CDR3: TGCGCCAGCAGCTTCGGCGGGGGTGATGGCTACACCTTC. Full variable domain (rest looked up from reference TRBV5-1 and TRBJ1-2): KAGVTQTPRYLIKTRGQQVTLSCSPISGHRSVSWYQQTPGQGLQFLFEYFSETQRNKGNFPGRFSGRQFSNSRSEMNVSTLELGDSALYLCASSFGGGDGYTFGSGTRLTVV.

The chain's CDR3 is CAWSVWSTGELFF. For the CDR3, the DNA is TGTGCCTGGAGTGTCTGGAGCACCGGGGAGCTGTTTTTT. V is TRBV30 and J is TRBJ2-2; no definite D call. The V gene's germline CDR1 is GTSNPN and CDR2 SVGIG (reference sequence). The CDR3 is 13 residues long. Trimming pared 0 bases from V and 4 bases from J, leaving 6 bases between.

The V and J genes are TRBV27 and TRBJ2-5, with 14 bases identical to TRBD2. Looked up from germline, CDR1 is MNHEY and CDR2 is SMNVEV (reference sequence). This CDR3 region has 15 residues. After removal of 6 bases from V and 4 bases from J, the junction contained 4 bases not matched to a gene. DNA for the CDR3: TGTGCCAGCAGAAGACTAGCGGGGGGGGTAGAGACCCAGTACTTC. Its protein is CASRRLAGGVETQYF.

This chain uses TRBV4-3 with TRBJ1-4, with D perhaps matching TRBD1 (5 bases). Germline CDR1 is LGHNA and CDR2 is YSLEER. V lost 0 bases and J 6 bases, leaving 14 bases between the germline ends. This CDR3 spans 16 amino acids. The CDR3 loop reads CASSQDPQGRYEKLFF. The CDR3 DNA reads as TGCGCCAGCAGCCAAGACCCCCAGGGTCGGTATGAAAAACTGTTTTTT.

The CDR3 nucleotides are TGTGCCAGCAGCACACGACATAGCTCCTACAATGAGCAGTTCTTC. It translates to CASSTRHSSYNEQFF. The gene calls are TRBV7-8 and TRBJ2-1; D unresolved. CDR1 SGHVS and CDR2 FQNEAQ come from the germline V gene. This CDR3 region has 15 residues. The V and J ends lost 5 bases and 0 bases respectively, with 11 bases between them.

J is TRBJ1-4 and V is TRBV5-1, with 9 bases aligning to TRBD1. This CDR3 region has 14 residues. Per the germline V gene, CDR1 is SGHRS and CDR2 is YFSETQ. The trim removed 3 bases at V and 7 bases at J, leaving 4 bases unmatched. The CDR3 is CASSSGQGTEKLFF. In nucleotides, the CDR3 is TGCGCCAGCAGCTCGGGACAGGGTACTGAAAAACTGTTTTTT. The full variable domain, its missing parts supplied by reference TRBV5-1 and TRBJ1-4, is KAGVTQTPRYLIKTRGQQVTLSCSPISGHRSVSWYQQTPGQGLQFLFEYFSETQRNKGNFPGRFSGRQFSNSRSEMNVSTLELGDSALYLCASSSGQGTEKLFFGSGTQLSVL.

J is TRBJ2-5 and V is TRBV19, with 7 bases lining up with TRBD2. The CDR3 runs 14 residues. Trimming took 5 bases from V and 4 from J; bases not matched to a gene: 7. The V gene's germline CDR1 is LNHDA and CDR2 SQIVND (reference sequence). The CDR3 here is CASSPQGGGETQYF. CDR3 bases: TGTGCCAGTAGTCCCCAGGGCGGGGGAGAGACCCAGTACTTC.

This clone was recorded once. The J gene is TRBJ2-1, the V gene TRBV5-4, with 13 nucleotides matching TRBD2. The CDR3 sequence is 15 residues long. V gave up 2 bases and J gave up 8 bases; unmatched junction bases: 4. Germline V gene sequence: CDR1 SGHNT, CDR2 YYREEE (reference sequence). CDR3 sequence reads: CASSLTSGGAHEQFF. CDR3 nucleotide sequence: TGTGCCAGCAGCTTAACTAGCGGGGGGGCCCATGAGCAGTTCTTC.

This sequence joins TRBV9 and TRBJ2-7; D may be TRBD2 (6 bases). The CDR3 has 15 amino acids. Germline V gene sequence: CDR1 SGDLS, CDR2 YYNGEE. V was shortened by 2 bases and J by 2 bases, with 14 bases between the two germline ends. The CDR3 loop is CASSVLDGLTYEQYF. In DNA form, the CDR3 reads TGTGCCAGCAGCGTCTTGGACGGACTAACCTACGAGCAGTACTTC.